The present T cell receptor beta chain was sequenced within a study of OX40 agonist ivuxolimab in advanced cancers. Measured with immunoSEQ multiplex PCR; TCRdb has only the in-frame clones, and not every one. The sample records about 62,000 clones, approximately 79% being singletons. Autoimmune disease history or systemic immunosuppression excluded patients. Blood was sampled at baseline, cycle 4 day 1, and cycle 7 day 1. This CDR3 contains 16 residues. The ends were cut back, 2 bases at V and 2 bases at J, with 10 bases in the middle. Germline V CDR1 and CDR2: LGHNT, FRNRAP. The input for sequencing was CD4+ or CD8+ T cells sorted from blood, taken in a trial of the OX40 agonist ivuxolimab. The TCR originated in an adult with an advanced solid tumor such as melanoma, head and neck, liver or kidney cancer. The chain has TRBV12-5 and TRBJ1-6; possibly TRBD1 for D (6 bases). The CDR3 DNA is TGTGCTAGTGGTTTGTCTCCAGGGGCCTATAATTCACCCCTCCACTTT. Translating it yields CASGLSPGAYNSPLHF.